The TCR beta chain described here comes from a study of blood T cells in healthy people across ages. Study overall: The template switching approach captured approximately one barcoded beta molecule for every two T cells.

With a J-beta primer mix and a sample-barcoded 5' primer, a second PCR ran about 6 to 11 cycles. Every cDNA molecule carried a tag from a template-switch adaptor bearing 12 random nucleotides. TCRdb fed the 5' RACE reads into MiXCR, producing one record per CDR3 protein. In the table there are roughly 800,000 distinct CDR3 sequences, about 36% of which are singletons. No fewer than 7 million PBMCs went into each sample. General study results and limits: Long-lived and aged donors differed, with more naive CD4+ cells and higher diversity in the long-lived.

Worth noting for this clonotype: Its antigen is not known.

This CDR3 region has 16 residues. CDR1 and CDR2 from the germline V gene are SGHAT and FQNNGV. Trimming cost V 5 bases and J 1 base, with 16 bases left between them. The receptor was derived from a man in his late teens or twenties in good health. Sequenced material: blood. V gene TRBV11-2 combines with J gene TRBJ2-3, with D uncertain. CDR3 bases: TGTGCCAGCAGCCCCTTCGGGTCTAGAGGCACAGATACGCAGTATTTT. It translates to CASSPFGSRGTDTQYF.